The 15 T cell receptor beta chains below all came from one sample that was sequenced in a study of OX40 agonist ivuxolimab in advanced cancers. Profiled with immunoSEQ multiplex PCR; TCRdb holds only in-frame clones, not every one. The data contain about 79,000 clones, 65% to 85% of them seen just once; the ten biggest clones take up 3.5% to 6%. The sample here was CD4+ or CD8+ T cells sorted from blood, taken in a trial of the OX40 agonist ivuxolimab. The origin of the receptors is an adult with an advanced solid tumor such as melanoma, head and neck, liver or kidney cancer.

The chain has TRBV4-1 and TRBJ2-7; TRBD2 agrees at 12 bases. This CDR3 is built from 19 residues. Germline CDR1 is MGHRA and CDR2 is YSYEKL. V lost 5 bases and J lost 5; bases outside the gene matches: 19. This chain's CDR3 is CASSGRHTSGGSSWDEQYF. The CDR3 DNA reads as TGCGCCAGCAGCGGCCGACACACTAGCGGGGGGTCCTCTTGGGACGAGCAGTACTTC.

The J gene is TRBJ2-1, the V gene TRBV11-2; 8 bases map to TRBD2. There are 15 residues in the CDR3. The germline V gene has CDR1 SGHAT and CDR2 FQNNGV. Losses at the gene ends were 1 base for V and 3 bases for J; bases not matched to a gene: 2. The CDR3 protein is CASSLGAGGYNEQFF. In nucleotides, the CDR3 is TGTGCCAGCAGCTTAGGGGCGGGGGGCTACAATGAGCAGTTCTTC.

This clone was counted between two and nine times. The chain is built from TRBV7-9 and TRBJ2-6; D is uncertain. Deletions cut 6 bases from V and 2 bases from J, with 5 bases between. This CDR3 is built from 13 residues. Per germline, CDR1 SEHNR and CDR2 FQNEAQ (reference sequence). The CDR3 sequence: CASSVPGANVLTF. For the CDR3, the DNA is TGTGCCAGCAGTGTACCTGGGGCCAACGTCCTGACTTTC. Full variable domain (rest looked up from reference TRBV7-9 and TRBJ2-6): DTGVSQNPRHKITKRGQNVTFRCDPISEHNRLYWYRQTLGQGPEFLTYFQNEAQLEKSRLLSDRFSAERPKGSFSTLEIQRTEQGDSAMYLCASSVPGANVLTFGAGSRLTVL.

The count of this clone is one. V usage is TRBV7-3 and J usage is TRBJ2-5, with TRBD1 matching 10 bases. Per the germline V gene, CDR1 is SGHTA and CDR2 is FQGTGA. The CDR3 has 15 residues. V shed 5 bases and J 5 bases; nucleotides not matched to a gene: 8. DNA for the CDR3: TGTGCCAGCAGCCCGACGGGACAGGGGCGGGAGACCCAGTACTTC. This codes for CASSPTGQGRETQYF.

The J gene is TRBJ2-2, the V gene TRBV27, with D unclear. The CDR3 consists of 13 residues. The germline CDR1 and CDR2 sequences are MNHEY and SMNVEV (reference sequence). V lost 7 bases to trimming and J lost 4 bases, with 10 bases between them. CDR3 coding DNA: TGTGCCAGCACCTCGTTCGGCACCGGGGAGCTGTTTTTT. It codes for CASTSFGTGELFF.

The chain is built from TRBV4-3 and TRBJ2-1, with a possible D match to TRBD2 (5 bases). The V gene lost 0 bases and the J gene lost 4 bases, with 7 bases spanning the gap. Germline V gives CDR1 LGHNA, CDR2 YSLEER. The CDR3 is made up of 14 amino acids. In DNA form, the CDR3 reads TGCGCCAGCAGCCAAGATCGACTATACAATGAGCAGTTCTTC. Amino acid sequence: CASSQDRLYNEQFF.

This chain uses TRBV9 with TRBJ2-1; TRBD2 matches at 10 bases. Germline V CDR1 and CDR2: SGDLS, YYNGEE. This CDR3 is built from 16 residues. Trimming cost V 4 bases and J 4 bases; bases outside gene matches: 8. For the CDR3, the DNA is TGTGCCAGCAGCATCACTCTAGCGGGGGCTTACAATGAGCAGTTCTTC. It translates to CASSITLAGAYNEQFF.

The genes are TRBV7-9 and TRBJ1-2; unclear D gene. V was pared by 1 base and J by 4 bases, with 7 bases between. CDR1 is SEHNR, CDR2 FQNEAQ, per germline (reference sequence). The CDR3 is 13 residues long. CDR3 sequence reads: CASSLDPTYGYTF. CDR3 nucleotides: TGTGCCAGCAGCTTAGACCCGACCTATGGCTACACCTTC.

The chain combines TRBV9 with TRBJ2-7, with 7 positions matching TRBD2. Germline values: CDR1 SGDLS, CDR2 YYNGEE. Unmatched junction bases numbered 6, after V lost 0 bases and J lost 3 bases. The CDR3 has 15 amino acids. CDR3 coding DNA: TGTGCCAGCAGCGTAGTTGGAGGGGAGGGCTACGAGCAGTACTTC. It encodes CASSVVGGEGYEQYF.

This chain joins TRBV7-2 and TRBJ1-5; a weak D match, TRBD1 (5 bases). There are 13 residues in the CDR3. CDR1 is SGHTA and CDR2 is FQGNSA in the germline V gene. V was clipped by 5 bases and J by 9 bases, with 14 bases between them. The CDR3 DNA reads TGTGCCAGCAGCCCTGACCGGGGGGGGCCCCAGCATTTT. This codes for CASSPDRGGPQHF.

The chain's CDR3 is CASSYRGENYGYTF. The CDR3 region has the DNA TGTGCCAGCAGTTACCGGGGAGAGAACTATGGCTACACCTTC. The rearrangement links TRBV6-5 to TRBJ1-2, with D hard to call. Germline CDR1 and CDR2: MNHEY and SVGAGI. The germline V and J ends were trimmed by 2 bases and 2 bases, with 9 bases remaining between them. This CDR3 region has 14 residues.

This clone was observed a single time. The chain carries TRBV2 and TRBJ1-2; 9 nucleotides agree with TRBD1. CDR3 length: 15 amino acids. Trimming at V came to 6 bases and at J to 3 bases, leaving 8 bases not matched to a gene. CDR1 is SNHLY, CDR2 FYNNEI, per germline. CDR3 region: CASSPRDRAYYGYTF. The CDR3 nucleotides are TGTGCCAGCAGCCCGCGGGACAGGGCTTACTATGGCTACACCTTC.

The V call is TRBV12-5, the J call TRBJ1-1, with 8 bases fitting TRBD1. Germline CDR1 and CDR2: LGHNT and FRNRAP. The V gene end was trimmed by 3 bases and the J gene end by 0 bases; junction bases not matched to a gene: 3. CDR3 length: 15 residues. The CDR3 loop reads CASGLGTGLNTEAFF. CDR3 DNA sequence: TGTGCTAGTGGTTTAGGGACAGGATTGAACACTGAAGCTTTCTTT.

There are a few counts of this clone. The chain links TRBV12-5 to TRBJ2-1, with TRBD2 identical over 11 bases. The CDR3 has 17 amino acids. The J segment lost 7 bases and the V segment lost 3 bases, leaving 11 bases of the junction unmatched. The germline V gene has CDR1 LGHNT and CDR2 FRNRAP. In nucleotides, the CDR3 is TGTGCTAGTGGTTTAAGTAGCGGGGGGGCCTCGTTGAATGAGCAGTTCTTC. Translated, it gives CASGLSSGGASLNEQFF.

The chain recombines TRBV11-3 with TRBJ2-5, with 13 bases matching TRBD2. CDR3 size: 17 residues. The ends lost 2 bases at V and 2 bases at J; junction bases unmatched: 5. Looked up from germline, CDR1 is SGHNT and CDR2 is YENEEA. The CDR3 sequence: CASSLTRTSGGQETQYF. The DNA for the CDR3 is TGTGCCAGCAGCTTAACCCGGACTAGCGGGGGACAAGAGACCCAGTACTTC.